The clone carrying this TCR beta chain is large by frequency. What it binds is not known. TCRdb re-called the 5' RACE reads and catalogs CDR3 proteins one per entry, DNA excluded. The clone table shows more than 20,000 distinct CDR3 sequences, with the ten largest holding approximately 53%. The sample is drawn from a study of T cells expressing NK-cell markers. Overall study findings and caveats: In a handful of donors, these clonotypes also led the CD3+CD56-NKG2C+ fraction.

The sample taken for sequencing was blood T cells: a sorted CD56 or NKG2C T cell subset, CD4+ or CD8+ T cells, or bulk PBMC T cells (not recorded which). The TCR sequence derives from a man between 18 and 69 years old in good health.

The CDR3: CASSRGLAAQETQYF. This chain joins TRBV7-9 and TRBJ2-5; TCRdb names TRBD2, which stays unverified in the absence of DNA. Germline V lookup: CDR1 SEHNR, CDR2 FQNEAQ (reference sequence). This CDR3 region has 15 residues.